Listed here are 7 T cell receptor beta chains from one sample, sequenced in a study of cytomegalovirus exposure and HLA in healthy donors (dated by TCRdb to 2017 to 2019). Libraries came from the immunoSEQ multiplex PCR assay. The multiplex PCR relied on a mix of 60 forward primers for TCR Vbeta segments and 13 reverse primers for TCR Jbeta segments. The source is immuneACCESS, and TCRdb retained only in-frame sequences with V and J called. Part of the clones is not carried over; for the studies checked, unresolved V genes explain less than half of this, and the remainder is unexplained. The sample table lists about 160,000 clones, approximately 70% of them with a count of one. Around 6.9% of the sample is in the top ten clones. Sequenced: PBMCs. The source of these receptors is a man between 35 and 55 years old in good health and CMV-seropositive.

The sample holds a few counts of this clone. V is TRBV6-5 and J is TRBJ2-7; 8 nucleotides match TRBD1. The CDR3 has 13 residues. J lost 6 bases, V lost 2 bases, and 3 bases had no gene match. Germline CDR1 and CDR2: MNHEY and SVGAGI. CDR3: CASSYPGQAEQYF. Here the CDR3 DNA reads TGTGCCAGCAGTTACCCGGGACAGGCCGAGCAGTACTTC.

This clone turned up a few times. The rearrangement links TRBV6-6 to TRBJ1-1, with a possible D match to TRBD1 (6 bases). CDR3 length equals 14 residues. Germline V CDR1 and CDR2: MNHNY, SVGAGI (reference sequence). The V end was cut by 6 bases, the J end by 1 base, with 12 bases between. CDR3 sequence reads: CASSHRDKNTEAFF. CDR3 DNA sequence: TGTGCCAGCAGCCACCGGGACAAGAACACTGAAGCTTTCTTT.

The chain recombines TRBV4-1 with TRBJ1-6, with D perhaps TRBD1 (6 bases). This CDR3 comprises 18 residues. CDR1 is MGHRA, CDR2 YSYEKL, per germline. V lost 1 base and J lost 5, with 18 bases in between. The CDR3 region is CASSQVFRGGRHNSPLHF. The CDR3, as DNA: TGCGCCAGCAGCCAAGTTTTCAGGGGAGGGAGGCATAATTCACCCCTCCACTTT.

V gene TRBV6-6 combines with J gene TRBJ1-1, with D unclear. Germline V gene lookup returns CDR1 MNHNY and CDR2 SVGAGI (reference sequence). The V end was cut by 4 bases, the J end by 10 bases, with 25 bases between. The CDR3 loop spans 16 amino acids. CDR3 sequence: CASSSTLATRVLRAFF. CDR3 sequence (DNA): TGTGCCAGCAGTTCCACCTTGGCAACCCGGGTACTCCGAGCTTTCTTT.

This clone appeared a few times. This same CDR3 is encoded by further DNA sequences in the sample. The chain carries TRBV5-4 and TRBJ1-2; no firm D call. The CDR3 totals 13 residues. Trimming took 0 bases from V and 0 from J, leaving 3 bases between them. CDR1 SGHNT and CDR2 YYREEE come from the germline V gene (reference sequence). Here the CDR3 DNA reads TGTGCCAGCAGCTTGGACTCTAACTATGGCTACACCTTC. This codes for CASSLDSNYGYTF.

This chain connects TRBV7-9 to TRBJ2-1; 11 bases agree with TRBD2. Trimming removed 3 bases from V and 10 bases from J; junction bases left unmatched: 2. Germline CDR1 reads SEHNR; CDR2 reads FQNEAQ (reference sequence). This CDR3 is built from 13 residues. The CDR3 DNA is TGTGCCAGCAGCTTCGGGACTAGCGGCGAGCAGTTCTTC. Protein sequence: CASSFGTSGEQFF.

This clone showed up just a few times. The rearrangement uses TRBV5-1 and TRBJ2-1; 12 nucleotides line up with TRBD1. Germline CDR1 reads SGHRS; CDR2 reads YFSETQ. With V trimmed by 0 bases and J by 2 bases, 6 bases remained unmatched. CDR3 size: 18 residues. CDR3 coding DNA: TGCGCCAGCAGCTTGGCCGGGACAGGGGGCGATCCCTACAATGAGCAGTTCTTC. It is translated as CASSLAGTGGDPYNEQFF.